This TCR beta chain was recovered during a study of T-cell reconstitution after alpha-beta-depleted transplantation in children. Study outcomes and limitations: As was reported, about two months after transplant, alpha-beta T cells came from several hundred expanded graft clones. Some patients' high day-60 TCRbeta diversity was traced to surviving recipient T cells and thymic progenitors. The authors attributed T-cell counts and diversity one year after transplant mostly to newly produced T cells.

This sample's TCRbeta library carried unique molecular identifier barcodes. TCRdb analysed the PCR reads with MiXCR anew, one entry per CDR3 protein. The data contain hundreds of thousands of distinct CDR3 sequences, about 12% of them singletons. This clonotype has a handful of counts. Its target is unknown. The CDR3 spans 16 residues. V gave up 0 bases and J gave up 4 bases; unmatched junction bases: 9. From germline, CDR1 is SGHRS and CDR2 YFSETQ. V and J are TRBV5-1 and TRBJ2-7; TRBD1 matches 8 bases. The receptor was derived from a girl aged 2-10 years with congenital amegakaryocytic thrombocytopenia, due to receive a stem cell transplant. Sample: PBMCs, taken before TCRalphabeta/CD19-depleted stem cell transplant. In DNA form, the CDR3 reads TGCGCCAGCAGCTTGGGAGACGGACAGGGCCGGTACGAGCAGTACTTC. Its protein is CASSLGDGQGRYEQYF.